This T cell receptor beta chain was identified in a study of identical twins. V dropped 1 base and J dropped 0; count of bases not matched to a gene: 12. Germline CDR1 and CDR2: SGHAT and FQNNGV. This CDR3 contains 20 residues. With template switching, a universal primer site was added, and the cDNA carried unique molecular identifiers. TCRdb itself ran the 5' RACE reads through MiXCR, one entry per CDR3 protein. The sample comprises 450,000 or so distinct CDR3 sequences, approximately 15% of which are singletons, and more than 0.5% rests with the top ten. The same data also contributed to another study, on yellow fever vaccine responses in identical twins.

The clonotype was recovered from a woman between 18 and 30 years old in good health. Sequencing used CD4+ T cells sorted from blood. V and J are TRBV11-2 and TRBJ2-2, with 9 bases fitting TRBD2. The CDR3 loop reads CASSLVIFQRGASNTGELFF. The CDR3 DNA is TGTGCCAGCAGCTTAGTTATCTTCCAGCGGGGGGCCTCGAACACCGGGGAGCTGTTTTTT.